This entry lists 4 T cell receptor beta chains sequenced from one sample in a study of identical twins. TCRdb re-analysed the 5' RACE reads in MiXCR, keeping a single row per CDR3 protein. The data hold roughly 260,000 distinct CDR3 sequences, with approximately 7.8% observed a single time. The same sample was also used in a study of yellow fever vaccine responses in identical twins.

Sequences were obtained from CD8+ T cells sorted from blood. Receptor source: a woman aged 18 to 35 in good health.

The chain joins TRBV2 to TRBJ2-2; tentatively, D is TRBD2 (5 bases). Germline V lookup: CDR1 SNHLY, CDR2 FYNNEI. V shed 7 bases and J shed 7 bases, with 10 bases lying between them. The CDR3 covers 12 residues. CDR3 residues: CASILEGGELFF. The DNA for the CDR3 is TGTGCCAGCATCCTCGAGGGCGGGGAGCTGTTTTTT.

This clonotype was seen a few times. The rearrangement links TRBV10-2 to TRBJ2-5, with 9 positions matching TRBD2. The trim removed 2 bases at V and 7 bases at J, leaving 17 bases unmatched. Germline CDR1 is WSHSY and CDR2 is SAAADI. The CDR3 has 18 amino acids. As DNA, the CDR3 is TGCGCCAGCAGTGAGAGTATAGCGGGGGTTCGGGTGCGGGGGACCCAGTACTTC. This sequence encodes CASSESIAGVRVRGTQYF.

In this sample, this clonotype turned up many times. The rearrangement links TRBV29-1 to TRBJ2-1; a weak D match, TRBD1 (6 bases). V was trimmed by 5 bases and J by 7 bases, leaving 18 bases between them. The CDR3 runs 14 residues. The V gene's germline CDR1 is SQVTM and CDR2 ANQGSEA. The CDR3 reads CSVPPDRKLNEQFF. CDR3 DNA: TGCAGCGTTCCCCCTGACAGGAAACTAAATGAGCAGTTCTTC.

This clonotype was observed many times. The chain is built from TRBV11-2 and TRBJ2-1; D remains unclear. The CDR3 contains 14 residues. Germline V gene data show CDR1 as SGHAT and CDR2 as FQNNGV. V was pared by 1 base and J by 7 bases, with 11 bases between. The CDR3 DNA reads as TGTGCCAGCAGCTTAGGCGGCGGTTTGAATGAGCAGTTCTTC. This translates into CASSLGGGLNEQFF.